This TCR beta chain was sequenced for a study of blood T cell repertoires in COVID-19. Across the whole study: The United States, Italy and Spain were the sources of the acute and convalescent COVID-19 samples. T cells, B-cell-depleted T cells, or PBMCs supplied cDNA or gDNA.

V dropped 3 bases and J dropped 0 bases, with 6 bases sitting between them. The CDR3 is 15 residues long. Germline values: CDR1 MNHEY, CDR2 SMNVEV (reference sequence). In the source study's methods: Researchers report that nucleated cell counts were estimated from reference gene primer amplification. Profiled with immunoSEQ multiplex PCR; TCRdb holds only in-frame clones, not every one. Clone size and V and J calls were adopted from that table, with D and trimming inferred from the DNA. The profile shows approximately 170,000 clones, roughly four fifths of them singletons. The V call is TRBV27, the J call TRBJ2-6; D ambiguous. This TCR was sampled from an elderly woman with acute or convalescent COVID-19. Sample: peripheral blood. This chain's CDR3 is CASSFISSGANVLTF. The CDR3 region has the DNA TGTGCCAGCAGTTTCATCAGCTCTGGGGCCAACGTCCTGACTTTC.